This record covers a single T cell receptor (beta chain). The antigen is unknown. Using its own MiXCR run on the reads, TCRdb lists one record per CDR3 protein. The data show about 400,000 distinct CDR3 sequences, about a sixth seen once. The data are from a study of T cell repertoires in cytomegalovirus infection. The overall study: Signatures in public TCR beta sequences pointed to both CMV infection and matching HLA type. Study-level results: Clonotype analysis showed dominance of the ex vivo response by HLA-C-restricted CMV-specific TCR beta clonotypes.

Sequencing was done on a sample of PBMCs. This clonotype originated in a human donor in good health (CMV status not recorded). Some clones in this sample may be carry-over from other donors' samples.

CDR3 protein: CASRSEGRSNYGYTF. The CDR3 bases are TGTGCCAGCAGATCCGAGGGGAGGTCGAACTATGGCTACACCTTC. The chain has TRBV6-5 and TRBJ1-2, with D possibly TRBD1 on 5 matching bases. V was shortened by 6 bases and J by 2 bases, with 16 bases between the two germline ends. The germline V gene encodes CDR1 MNHEY and CDR2 SVGAGI. This CDR3 has 15 residues.